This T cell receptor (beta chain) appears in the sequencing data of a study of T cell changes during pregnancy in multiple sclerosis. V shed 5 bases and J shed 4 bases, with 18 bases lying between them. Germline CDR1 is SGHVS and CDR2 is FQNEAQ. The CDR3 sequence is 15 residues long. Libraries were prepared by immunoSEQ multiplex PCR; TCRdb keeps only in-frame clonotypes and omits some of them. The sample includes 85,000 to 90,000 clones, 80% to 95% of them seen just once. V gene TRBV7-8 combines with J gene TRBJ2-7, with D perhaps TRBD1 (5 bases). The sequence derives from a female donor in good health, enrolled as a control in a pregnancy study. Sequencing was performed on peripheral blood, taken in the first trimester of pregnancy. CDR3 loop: CASSQLDSSHYEQYF. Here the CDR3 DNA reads TGTGCCAGCAGCCAACTTGACAGTTCCCATTACGAGCAGTACTTC.